One sample yielded the 27 T cell receptor beta chains listed below, sequenced in a study of OX40 agonist ivuxolimab in advanced cancers. This table comes from immunoSEQ multiplex PCR, and its TCRdb copy is limited to in-frame clones, with some not included. Among fewer than 85,000 clones listed, roughly nine tenths were seen once. Sequenced here: CD4+ or CD8+ T cells sorted from blood, sampled in a trial of the OX40 agonist ivuxolimab. Receptors were obtained from an adult with an advanced solid tumor such as melanoma, head and neck, liver or kidney cancer.

This chain uses TRBV7-3 with TRBJ2-2; D not certain. Germline CDR1 and CDR2: SGHTA and FQGTGA. The length of the CDR3 is 12 residues. V lost 5 bases and J 7 bases, leaving 8 bases between the germline ends. CDR3 in amino acids: CASSLLGGELFF. The CDR3 DNA reads TGTGCCAGCAGCCTCCTGGGCGGGGAGCTGTTTTTT.

V gene TRBV11-2 combines with J gene TRBJ2-2, with a possible D match to TRBD2 (5 bases). CDR1 is SGHAT, CDR2 FQNNGV, per germline. The ends were cut back, 4 bases at V and 5 bases at J, with 11 bases in the middle. This CDR3 contains 14 residues. CDR3 DNA sequence: TGTGCCAGCAGCTACGGACGGGAAACCGGGGAGCTGTTTTTT. Translated: CASSYGRETGELFF. Combining the CDR3 with reference TRBV11-2 and TRBJ2-2 gives the whole variable domain EAGVAQSPRYKIIEKRQSVAFWCNPISGHATLYWYQQILGQGPKLLIQFQNNGVVDDSQLPKDRFSAERLKGVDSTLKIQPAKLEDSAVYLCASSYGRETGELFFGEGSRLTVL.

V usage is TRBV27 and J usage is TRBJ1-1; 7 nucleotides align to TRBD1. The germline CDR1 and CDR2 sequences are MNHEY and SMNVEV (reference sequence). The CDR3 covers 17 residues. With V trimmed by 3 bases and J by 1 base, 11 bases remained unmatched. DNA for the CDR3: TGTGCCAGCAGTTTTGGGGTTATGACAGGGAGGAACACTGAAGCTTTCTTT. Amino acid sequence: CASSFGVMTGRNTEAFF.

V usage is TRBV15 and J usage is TRBJ2-3; no clear D gene. V lost 2 bases and J lost 2, with 11 bases in between. Germline V gene sequence: CDR1 LNHNV, CDR2 YYDKDF (reference sequence). There are 15 residues in the CDR3. The DNA for the CDR3 is TGTGCCACCAGCAGACCGACGGAAGTCACAGATACGCAGTATTTT. It codes for CATSRPTEVTDTQYF.

V is TRBV7-2 and J is TRBJ2-7, with D possibly being TRBD1 (5 bases). The CDR3 consists of 15 residues. CDR1 is SGHTA and CDR2 is FQGNSA in the germline V gene. With 5 bases removed from V and 2 bases from J, the gap between germline ends came to 16 bases. The CDR3 loop is CASSPTGEGPYEQYF. The CDR3 DNA reads as TGTGCCAGCAGCCCCACAGGTGAAGGGCCCTACGAGCAGTACTTC.

This sequence joins TRBV11-2 and TRBJ2-3, with 10 bases matching TRBD2. Germline V CDR1 and CDR2: SGHAT, FQNNGV. The trim removed 6 bases at V and 3 bases at J, leaving 6 bases unmatched. CDR3 size: 15 residues. CDR3 in amino acids: CASRKAGGPTDTQYF. CDR3 bases: TGTGCCAGCAGGAAAGCGGGGGGGCCGACAGATACGCAGTATTTT.

V and J are TRBV6-1 and TRBJ2-3; D gene uncertain. The germline V gene has CDR1 MNHNS and CDR2 SASEGT. V lost 9 bases to trimming and J lost 0 bases, with 13 bases between them. This CDR3 is 14 amino acids long. The chain's CDR3 is CASTELTSTDTQYF. CDR3 in DNA: TGTGCCAGTACGGAGCTTACAAGCACAGATACGCAGTATTTT.

The chain links TRBV13 to TRBJ2-1; TRBD1 matches at 7 bases. The junction had 5 bases not matched to a gene; V was cut back by 5 bases and J by 10 bases. CDR1 and CDR2 (germline): PRHDT, FYEKMQ (reference sequence). The CDR3 is made up of 12 amino acids. The CDR3 coding sequence is TGTGCCAGCAGCGGGACAGTTGCGGAGCAGTTCTTC. Protein product: CASSGTVAEQFF.

The V call is TRBV6-4, the J call TRBJ2-3; 10 nucleotides align to TRBD1. The CDR3 is 19 residues long. With V trimmed by 0 bases and J by 2 bases, 11 bases remained unmatched. The V gene's germline CDR1 is MRHNA and CDR2 SNTAGT. CDR3 nucleotide sequence: TGTGCCAGCAGTGACTCGGCCTTGACAGGGGGCGCGGCCACAGATACGCAGTATTTT. This codes for CASSDSALTGGAATDTQYF.

The V and J genes are TRBV27 and TRBJ1-2; possible D gene TRBD1, 6 bases. The CDR3 contains 15 residues. V lost 0 bases to trimming and J lost 8 bases, with 16 bases between them. CDR1 and CDR2 (germline): MNHEY, SMNVEV (reference sequence). Here the CDR3 reads CASSLSTGGGEGYTF. The DNA for the CDR3 is TGTGCCAGCAGTTTATCGACGGGGGGCGGGGAGGGCTACACCTTC.

The chain is built from TRBV5-6 and TRBJ1-6; 7 bases are shared with TRBD1. Germline V gene lookup returns CDR1 SGHDT and CDR2 YYEEEE. V trimming: 4 bases; J trimming: 1 base; junction bases outside the gene matches: 2. There are 15 residues in the CDR3. The CDR3 nucleotides are TGTGCCAGCAGCCGGGACAGTTCCTATAATTCACCCCTCCACTTT. The encoded protein is CASSRDSSYNSPLHF.

The chain carries TRBV30 and TRBJ2-5; D perhaps matches TRBD1 (6 bases). Germline assignment: CDR1 GTSNPN and CDR2 SVGIG (reference sequence). The CDR3 length is 14 residues. Trimming removed 4 bases at V and 5 bases at J, with 17 bases between. The CDR3 DNA follows: TGTGCCTGGACTTCCGGACAGAATTGGGAGACCCAGTACTTC. Its protein is CAWTSGQNWETQYF.

The chain joins TRBV19 to TRBJ2-7, with 7 bases fitting TRBD1. Germline V lookup: CDR1 LNHDA, CDR2 SQIVND (reference sequence). Trimming at V came to 4 bases and at J to 5 bases, leaving 8 bases not matched to a gene. The CDR3 is 14 residues long. Here the CDR3 reads CASSTLTGINEQYF. The DNA of the CDR3 is TGTGCCAGTAGTACCCTGACAGGGATCAACGAGCAGTACTTC. Drawing the rest from reference TRBV19 and TRBJ2-7, the complete variable domain is DGGITQSPKYLFRKEGQNVTLSCEQNLNHDAMYWYRQDPGQGLRLIYYSQIVNDFQKGDIAEGYSVSREKKESFPLTVTSAQKNPTAFYLCASSTLTGINEQYFGPGTRLTVT.

The chain is built from TRBV27 and TRBJ2-3, with D unclear. Trimming removed 2 bases from V and 4 bases from J, with 4 bases in between. The CDR3 is 12 residues long. CDR1 is MNHEY, CDR2 SMNVEV, per germline (reference sequence). CDR3 in DNA: TGTGCCAGCAGTTTACTCCCAGATACGCAGTATTTT. It encodes CASSLLPDTQYF.

This chain connects TRBV11-2 to TRBJ2-7; D is unresolved. The CDR3 runs 12 residues. Trimming stripped 5 bases from V and 1 base from J, with 6 bases between. Looked up from germline, CDR1 is SGHAT and CDR2 is FQNNGV. The CDR3 nucleotides are TGTGCCAGCAGCCAATTGTCCTACGAGCAGTACTTC. Translating gives CASSQLSYEQYF. Based on the CDR3 plus reference TRBV11-2 and TRBJ2-7, the full variable domain is EAGVAQSPRYKIIEKRQSVAFWCNPISGHATLYWYQQILGQGPKLLIQFQNNGVVDDSQLPKDRFSAERLKGVDSTLKIQPAKLEDSAVYLCASSQLSYEQYFGPGTRLTVT.

The J gene is TRBJ1-2, the V gene TRBV4-1, with 9 nucleotides matching TRBD1. The CDR3 is 15 residues long. Trimming removed 0 bases from V and 3 bases from J; junction bases left unmatched: 2. Germline V CDR1 and CDR2: MGHRA, YSYEKL. CDR3 protein: CASSQERDRDYGYTF. CDR3 nucleotide sequence: TGCGCCAGCAGCCAAGAACGGGACAGGGACTATGGCTACACCTTC.

V and J are TRBV11-2 and TRBJ2-7; D is perhaps TRBD1 or TRBD2 (5 bases each). The germline V gene has CDR1 SGHAT and CDR2 FQNNGV. V was pared by 1 base and J by 3 bases, with 25 bases between. This CDR3 is 19 amino acids long. This chain's CDR3 is CASSLGIFGGGPSFYEQYF. The DNA of the CDR3 is TGTGCCAGCAGCTTAGGGATCTTTGGTGGGGGACCGAGCTTCTACGAGCAGTACTTC.

About this clone: This sample includes further DNA sequences coding for the same CDR3. The chain links TRBV19 to TRBJ2-7; TRBD1 matches at 7 bases. This CDR3 spans 12 amino acids. The germline CDR1 and CDR2 sequences are LNHDA and SQIVND (reference sequence). Trimming took 6 bases from V and 3 from J; bases not matched to a gene: 2. CDR3: CASSPGGYEQYF. The CDR3 DNA sequence: TGTGCCAGTAGCCCAGGGGGCTACGAGCAGTACTTC.

This rearrangement joins TRBV30 to TRBJ2-3, with D hard to call. There are 14 residues in the CDR3. The V end lost 1 base, the J end lost 1 base, and 9 bases lay between the germline ends. Germline-derived CDR1 and CDR2 are GTSNPN and SVGIG (reference sequence). This CDR3 is CAWSGGGRTDTQYF. CDR3 nucleotides: TGTGCCTGGAGTGGGGGTGGGCGCACAGATACGCAGTATTTT.

This chain connects TRBV11-2 to TRBJ2-5; perhaps TRBD2 as D (6 bases). Germline V lookup: CDR1 SGHAT, CDR2 FQNNGV. The CDR3 loop spans 14 amino acids. V was trimmed by 3 bases and J by 5 bases, leaving 13 bases between them. In DNA, the CDR3 is TGTGCCAGCAGCTTGCCCGCGGGGACGGAGACCCAGTACTTC. Protein: CASSLPAGTETQYF.

The V and J genes are TRBV29-1 and TRBJ1-1, with D possibly TRBD1 on 5 matching bases. Germline loops: CDR1 SQVTM, CDR2 ANQGSEA. The CDR3 has 12 amino acids. V dropped 8 bases and J dropped 2 bases, with 12 bases sitting between them. This chain's CDR3 is CSTRDGNTEAFF. The CDR3 nucleotides are TGCAGCACCCGGGACGGTAACACTGAAGCTTTCTTT.

V gene TRBV6-5 combines with J gene TRBJ1-1; D is uncertain. The V and J ends lost 0 bases and 4 bases respectively, with 9 bases between them. The CDR3 sequence is 14 residues long. Germline assignment: CDR1 MNHEY and CDR2 SVGAGI. The CDR3 region has the DNA TGTGCCAGCAGTTACTCGATGGGGTTCACTGAAGCTTTCTTT. Residues: CASSYSMGFTEAFF.

The chain carries TRBV15 and TRBJ2-1, with 12 bases identical to TRBD2. In germline, CDR1 is LNHNV, CDR2 YYDKDF (reference sequence). The trim removed 5 bases at V and 4 bases at J, leaving 3 bases unmatched. The CDR3 spans 15 residues. CDR3 loop: CATSRLAGEYNEQFF. The CDR3 bases are TGTGCCACCAGCCGACTAGCGGGGGAATACAATGAGCAGTTCTTC.

The V call is TRBV9, the J call TRBJ1-1; 7 bases fit TRBD1. CDR3 length equals 15 residues. Trimming cost V 0 bases and J 4 bases; bases outside gene matches: 6. Germline V CDR1 and CDR2: SGDLS, YYNGEE. The CDR3 DNA follows: TGTGCCAGCAGCGTAGCTCCCGGACAGGCCACTGAAGCTTTCTTT. It translates to CASSVAPGQATEAFF.

This clone was recorded once. The rearrangement links TRBV27 to TRBJ1-2; maybe TRBD1 (6 bases). V gave up 4 bases and J gave up 3 bases, with 12 bases separating them. The CDR3 spans 14 residues. Germline CDR1 and CDR2: MNHEY and SMNVEV (reference sequence). This chain's CDR3 is CASSWWGPDYGYTF. The DNA for the CDR3 is TGTGCCAGCAGTTGGTGGGGGCCGGACTATGGCTACACCTTC.

This chain joins TRBV10-2 and TRBJ1-1; the D is unclear. Trimming stripped 4 bases from V and 6 bases from J, with 12 bases between. Germline V CDR1 and CDR2: WSHSY, SAAADI. This CDR3 contains 13 residues. This chain's CDR3 is CASSAGWASEAFF. Written as DNA, the CDR3 is TGCGCCAGCAGTGCGGGGTGGGCATCTGAAGCTTTCTTT.

The chain couples TRBV9 to TRBJ2-1; D could derive from TRBD1 or TRBD2 (5 bases each). CDR1 SGDLS and CDR2 YYNGEE come from the germline V gene. The CDR3 consists of 16 residues. The V gene lost 3 bases and the J gene lost 6 bases, with 19 bases spanning the gap. CDR3 in DNA: TGTGCCAGCAGCGCTTCCGGGACGGTGAGGGGCAATGAGCAGTTCTTC. It yields the protein CASSASGTVRGNEQFF.